Listed below are T cell receptor beta chains from one sample, sequenced in a study of T cells after yellow fever vaccination. TCRdb fed the 5' RACE reads into MiXCR, producing one record per CDR3 protein. This table holds 360,000 or so distinct CDR3 sequences, 11% found once. The sample consisted of PBMCs, taken on the day of the first yellow fever vaccination. The receptors here all came from a man between 18 and 35 years old who received the YFV17D yellow fever vaccine. The CDR3 runs from the conserved cysteine through the conserved F or W. D genes are given only for firm matches. The size of a clone is reported for some rows only, either as once, few or many, or as a class for expanded clones.

d_call	clone_size	j_call	v_call	cdr3_aa	cdr3_nt
.	few	TRBJ2-1	TRBV9	CASSVALGGSYNEQFF	TGTGCCAGCAGCGTAGCTCTAGGGGGCTCCTACAATGAGCAGTTCTTC
.	few	TRBJ2-1	TRBV15	CATSRDLYDREQFF	TGTGCCACCAGCAGAGATCTTTACGATCGGGAGCAGTTCTTC
TRBD1	few	TRBJ2-3	TRBV20-1	CSARDLGQGPKSAPILTQYF	TGCAGTGCTAGAGATCTGGGACAGGGGCCAAAAAGCGCTCCAATACTAACGCAGTATTTT
TRBD1	.	TRBJ2-2	TRBV9	CASGTGGTGELFF	TGTGCCAGTGGGACAGGGGGTACCGGGGAGCTGTTTTTT
.	few	TRBJ2-1	TRBV5-8	CASSNRVLRGNEQFF	TGTGCCAGTTCGAACAGGGTTCTTCGTGGGAATGAGCAGTTCTTC
.	few	TRBJ1-1	TRBV4-2	CATRPGGDTEAFF	TGTGCCACCCGACCGGGGGGGGATACTGAAGCTTTCTTT
.	many	TRBJ1-5	TRBV12-3/TRBV12-4	CASSLETPVQPQHF	TGTGCCAGCAGTTTGGAGACACCGGTTCAGCCCCAGCATTTT
.	many	TRBJ2-7	TRBV5-1	CASSLEYEQYF	TGCGCCAGCAGCTTGGAGTACGAGCAGTACTTC
TRBD1	.	TRBJ2-2	TRBV5-1	CASRQGFTGELFF	TGCGCCAGCAGACAGGGGTTCACCGGGGAGCTGTTTTTT
TRBD2	.	TRBJ2-4	TRBV20-1	CSVPVKRGGDIKYF	TGCAGTGTTCCCGTCAAGCGGGGGGGGGACATTAAGTACTTC
.	many	TRBJ2-7	TRBV29-1	CSVAGVTYEQYF	TGCAGCGTTGCAGGGGTCACCTACGAGCAGTACTTC
TRBD2	.	TRBJ2-3	TRBV5-1	CASSPGGSGSTDTQYF	TGCGCCAGCAGCCCTGGGGGTAGCGGGAGCACAGATACGCAGTATTTT
TRBD1	.	TRBJ2-1	TRBV7-8	CASSSDRVSYNEQFF	TGTGCCAGCAGCTCTGACAGGGTATCCTACAATGAGCAGTTCTTC
.	.	TRBJ1-6	TRBV9	CASSVGGPGSPLHF	TGTGCCAGCAGCGTAGGGGGTCCGGGGTCACCCCTCCACTTT
.	.	TRBJ1-5	TRBV6-1	CASRQGISQPQHF	TGTGCCAGCAGGCAGGGTATCTCCCAGCCCCAGCATTTT
TRBD1	few	TRBJ2-7	TRBV20-1	CSARAAGGTYEQYF	TGCAGTGCTAGAGCGGCAGGGGGAACCTACGAGCAGTACTTC
.	many	TRBJ2-5	TRBV15	CATSRASTVKETQYF	TGTGCCACCAGCAGAGCCTCAACAGTAAAAGAGACCCAGTACTTC
TRBD2	few	TRBJ2-7	TRBV27	CASSYSGGASYEQYF	TGTGCCAGCAGTTATAGCGGGGGGGCCTCTTACGAGCAGTACTTC
TRBD1	.	TRBJ2-7	TRBV5-1	CASSLVLGTGRNEQYF	TGCGCCAGCAGCTTGGTCTTGGGGACAGGGAGGAACGAGCAGTACTTC